The 2 T cell receptor beta chains listed next were all sequenced from one sample in a study of T cell repertoires in cytomegalovirus infection. TCRdb reprocessed the reads via MiXCR and lists one record per CDR3 protein. This sample has roughly 350,000 distinct CDR3 sequences, with approximately 30% found just once. Their target antigens are unknown. Sequences were derived from cultured PBMCs, sampled from culture after CMV antigen stimulation. All receptors come from a human donor in good health (CMV status not recorded). Some clones in this sample may be carry-over from other donors' samples.

This clonotype was observed a handful of times. The J gene is TRBJ2-2, the V gene TRBV12-3 or TRBV12-4; D is undetermined. V was pared by 1 base and J by 7 bases, with 10 bases between. The CDR3 sequence is 14 residues long. CDR3 loop: CASSLGELVGELFF. Written as DNA, the CDR3 is TGTGCCAGCAGTTTAGGGGAATTGGTCGGGGAGCTGTTTTTT.

In its sample, this clonotype was seen a few times. The chain recombines TRBV27 with TRBJ1-1, with unresolved D. The CDR3 is 16 residues long. CDR1 is MNHEY and CDR2 is SMNVEV in the germline V gene (reference sequence). The germline V and J ends were trimmed by 5 bases and 1 base, with 17 bases remaining between them. As DNA, the CDR3 is TGTGCCAGCAGTCGGTGGACGGCTCACAGGAACACTGAAGCTTTCTTT. Protein product: CASSRWTAHRNTEAFF.